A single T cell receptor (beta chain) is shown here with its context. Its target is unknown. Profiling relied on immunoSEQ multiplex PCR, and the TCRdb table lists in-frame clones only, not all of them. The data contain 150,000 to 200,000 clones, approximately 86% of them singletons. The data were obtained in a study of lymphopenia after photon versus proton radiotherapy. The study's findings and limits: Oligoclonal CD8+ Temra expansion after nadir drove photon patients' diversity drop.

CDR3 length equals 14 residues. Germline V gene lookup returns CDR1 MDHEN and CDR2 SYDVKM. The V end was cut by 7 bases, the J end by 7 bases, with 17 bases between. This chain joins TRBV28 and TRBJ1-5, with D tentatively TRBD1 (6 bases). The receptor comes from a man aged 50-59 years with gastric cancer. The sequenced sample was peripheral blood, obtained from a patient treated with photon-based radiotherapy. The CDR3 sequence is CASMIPQGGQPQHF. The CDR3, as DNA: TGTGCCAGCATGATACCACAGGGTGGGCAGCCCCAGCATTTT. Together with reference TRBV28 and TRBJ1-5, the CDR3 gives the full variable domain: DVKVTQSSRYLVKRTGEKVFLECVQDMDHENMFWYRQDPGLGLRLIYFSYDVKMKEKGDIPEGYSVSREKKERFSLILESASTNQTSMYLCASMIPQGGQPQHFGDGTRLSIL.